This T cell receptor (beta chain) was captured by sequencing in a study of PD-1 blockade in classical Hodgkin lymphoma. Every single patient, without exception, relapsed after autologous stem cell transplantation, and brentuximab vedotin exposure varied. Sequencing used immunoSEQ multiplex PCR; TCRdb keeps in-frame clones, though not all of them. The table shows roughly 50,000 clones, with 80% occurring only once. The TCR comes from a human donor with classical Hodgkin lymphoma. The sequences come from peripheral blood mononuclear cells (PBMCs), collected before the second cycle of nivolumab.

In DNA, the CDR3 is TGTGCCAGCACCGTAGGGTACGGTAGCACAGATACGCAGTATTTT. Encoded protein: CASTVGYGSTDTQYF. The chain recombines TRBV6-5 with TRBJ2-3; D call uncertain. The CDR3 has 15 amino acids. Trimming removed 7 bases from V and 0 bases from J, with 14 bases in between. Germline V lookup: CDR1 MNHEY, CDR2 SVGAGI.